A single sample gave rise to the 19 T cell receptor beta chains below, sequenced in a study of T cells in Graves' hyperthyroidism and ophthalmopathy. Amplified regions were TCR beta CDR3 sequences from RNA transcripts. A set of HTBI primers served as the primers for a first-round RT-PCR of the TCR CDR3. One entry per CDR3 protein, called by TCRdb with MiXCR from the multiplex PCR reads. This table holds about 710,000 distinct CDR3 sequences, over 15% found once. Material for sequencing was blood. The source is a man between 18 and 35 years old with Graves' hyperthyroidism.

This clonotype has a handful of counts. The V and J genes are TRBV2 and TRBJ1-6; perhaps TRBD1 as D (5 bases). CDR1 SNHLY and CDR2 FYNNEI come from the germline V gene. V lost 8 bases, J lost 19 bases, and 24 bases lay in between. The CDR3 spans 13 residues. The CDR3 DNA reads TGTGCCAGCCGGCCCGCTGGGGACGAGTCGGTACACTTT. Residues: CASRPAGDESVHF.

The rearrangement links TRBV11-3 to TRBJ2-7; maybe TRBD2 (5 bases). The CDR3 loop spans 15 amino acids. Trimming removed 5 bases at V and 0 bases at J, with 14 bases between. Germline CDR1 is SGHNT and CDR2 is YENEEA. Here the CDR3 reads CASSPGSSSSYEQYF. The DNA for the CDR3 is TGTGCCAGCAGCCCGGGATCCAGTAGCTCCTACGAGCAGTACTTC.

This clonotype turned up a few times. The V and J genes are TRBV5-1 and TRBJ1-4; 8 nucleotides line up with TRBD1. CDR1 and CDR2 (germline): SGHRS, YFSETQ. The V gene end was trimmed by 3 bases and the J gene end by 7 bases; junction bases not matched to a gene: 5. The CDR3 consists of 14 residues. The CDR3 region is CASSSDRASEKLFF. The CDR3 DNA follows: TGCGCCAGCAGCTCGGACAGGGCGTCTGAAAAACTGTTTTTT.

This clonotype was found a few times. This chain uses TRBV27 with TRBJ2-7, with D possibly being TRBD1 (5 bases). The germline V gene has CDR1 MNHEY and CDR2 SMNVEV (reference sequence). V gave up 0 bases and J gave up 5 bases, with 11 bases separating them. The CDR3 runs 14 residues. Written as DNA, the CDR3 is TGTGCCAGCAGTTTATCGGCAGGGAACCACGAGCAGTACTTC. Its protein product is CASSLSAGNHEQYF.

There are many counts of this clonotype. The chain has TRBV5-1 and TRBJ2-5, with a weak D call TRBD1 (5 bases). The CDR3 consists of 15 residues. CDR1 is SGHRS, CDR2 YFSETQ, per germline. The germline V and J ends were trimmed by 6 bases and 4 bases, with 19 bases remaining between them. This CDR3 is CASTPGSESIETQYF. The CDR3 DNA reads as TGCGCCAGCACCCCAGGGTCGGAGTCGATAGAGACCCAGTACTTC.

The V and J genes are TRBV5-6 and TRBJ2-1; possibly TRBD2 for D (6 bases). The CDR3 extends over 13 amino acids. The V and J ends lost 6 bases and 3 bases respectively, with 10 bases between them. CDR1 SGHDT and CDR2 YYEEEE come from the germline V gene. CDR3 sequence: CASIRLDYNEQFF. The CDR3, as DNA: TGTGCCAGCATTAGACTAGACTACAATGAGCAGTTCTTC.

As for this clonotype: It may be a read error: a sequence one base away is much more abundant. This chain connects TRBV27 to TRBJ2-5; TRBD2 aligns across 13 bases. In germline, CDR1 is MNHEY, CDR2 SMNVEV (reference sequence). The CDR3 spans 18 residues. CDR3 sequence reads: CTSSTASTSGRNQETQYF. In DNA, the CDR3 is TGTACCAGCAGCACTGCCTCGACTAGCGGGAGGAACCAAGAGACCCAGTACTTC.

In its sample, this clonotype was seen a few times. The CDR3 nucleotides are TGTGCCACCAGCAGAGGGTTCAGAGAGCAGTTCTTC. As protein: CATSRGFREQFF. This chain links TRBV15 with TRBJ2-1; D call uncertain. This CDR3 has 12 amino acids. In germline, CDR1 is LNHNV, CDR2 YYDKDF (reference sequence). Trimming stripped 1 base from V and 10 bases from J, with 8 bases between. Full variable domain (rest looked up from reference TRBV15 and TRBJ2-1): DAMVIQNPRYQVTQFGKPVTLSCSQTLNHNVMYWYQQKSSQAPKLLFHYYDKDFNNEADTPDNFQSRRPNTSFCFLDIRSPGLGDTAMYLCATSRGFREQFFGPGTRLTVL.

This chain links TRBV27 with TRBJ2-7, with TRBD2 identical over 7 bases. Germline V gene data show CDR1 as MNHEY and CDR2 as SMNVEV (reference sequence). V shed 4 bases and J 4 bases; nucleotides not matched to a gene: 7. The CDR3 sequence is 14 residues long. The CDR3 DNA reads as TGTGCCAGCAGTTGGGGGGGAGGTCGATACGAGCAGTACTTC. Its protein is CASSWGGGRYEQYF.

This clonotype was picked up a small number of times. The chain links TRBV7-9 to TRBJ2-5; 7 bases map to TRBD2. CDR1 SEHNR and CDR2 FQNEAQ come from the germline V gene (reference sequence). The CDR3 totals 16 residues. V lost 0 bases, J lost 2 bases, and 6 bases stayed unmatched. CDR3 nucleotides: TGTGCCAGCAGCTTAGCGGCTAGCGGAGATCAAGAGACCCAGTACTTC. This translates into CASSLAASGDQETQYF.

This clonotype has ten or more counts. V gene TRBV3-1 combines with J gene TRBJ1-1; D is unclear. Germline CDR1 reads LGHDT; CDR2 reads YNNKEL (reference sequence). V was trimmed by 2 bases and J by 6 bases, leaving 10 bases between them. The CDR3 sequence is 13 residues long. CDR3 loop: CASSQRGSAEAFF. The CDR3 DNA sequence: TGTGCCAGCAGCCAACGGGGTAGCGCTGAAGCTTTCTTT.

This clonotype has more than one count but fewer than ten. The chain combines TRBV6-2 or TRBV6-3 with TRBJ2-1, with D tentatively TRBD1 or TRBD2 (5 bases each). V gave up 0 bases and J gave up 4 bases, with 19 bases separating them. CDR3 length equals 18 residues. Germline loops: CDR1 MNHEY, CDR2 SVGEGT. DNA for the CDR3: TGTGCCAGCAGTTACTCGATAGGGGACGTTGCGGAGTACAATGAGCAGTTCTTC. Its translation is CASSYSIGDVAEYNEQFF.

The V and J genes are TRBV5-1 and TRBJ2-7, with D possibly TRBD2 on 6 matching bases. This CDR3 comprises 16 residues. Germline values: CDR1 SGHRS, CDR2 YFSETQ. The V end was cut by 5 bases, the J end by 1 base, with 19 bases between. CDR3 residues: CASSISLAGISYEQYF. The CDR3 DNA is TGCGCCAGCAGTATATCTTTGGCGGGAATTTCCTACGAGCAGTACTTC.

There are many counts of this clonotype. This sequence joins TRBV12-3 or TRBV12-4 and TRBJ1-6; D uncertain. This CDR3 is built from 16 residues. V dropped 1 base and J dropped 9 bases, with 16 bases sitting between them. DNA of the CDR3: TGTGCCAGCAGTTTAGGGCCACGTGGGGTCGCTTCACCCCTCCACTTT. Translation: CASSLGPRGVASPLHF.

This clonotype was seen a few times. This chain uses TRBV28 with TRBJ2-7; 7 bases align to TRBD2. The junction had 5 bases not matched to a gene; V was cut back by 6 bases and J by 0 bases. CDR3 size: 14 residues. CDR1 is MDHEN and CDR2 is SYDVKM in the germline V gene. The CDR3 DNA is TGTGCCAGCAGGGTTGGCGGGAGCTCCTACGAGCAGTACTTC. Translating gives CASRVGGSSYEQYF.

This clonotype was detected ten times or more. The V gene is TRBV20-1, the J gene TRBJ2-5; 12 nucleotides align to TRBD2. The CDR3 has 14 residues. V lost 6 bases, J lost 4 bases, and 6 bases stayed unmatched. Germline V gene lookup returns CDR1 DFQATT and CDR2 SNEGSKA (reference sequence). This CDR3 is CSARLAGVPETQYF. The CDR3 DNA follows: TGCAGTGCCAGACTAGCGGGAGTGCCAGAGACCCAGTACTTC.

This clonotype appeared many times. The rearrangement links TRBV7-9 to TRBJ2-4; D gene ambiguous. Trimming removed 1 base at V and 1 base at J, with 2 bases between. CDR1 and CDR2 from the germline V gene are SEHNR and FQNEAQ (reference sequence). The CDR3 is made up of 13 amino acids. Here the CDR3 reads CASSLVAKNIQYF. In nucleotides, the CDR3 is TGTGCCAGCAGCTTAGTTGCCAAAAACATTCAGTACTTC.

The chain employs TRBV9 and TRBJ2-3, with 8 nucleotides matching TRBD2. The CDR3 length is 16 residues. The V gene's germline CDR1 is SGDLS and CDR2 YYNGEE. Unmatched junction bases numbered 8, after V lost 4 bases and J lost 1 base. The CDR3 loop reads CASSSLAGQGTDTQYF. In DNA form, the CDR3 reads TGTGCCAGCAGCTCCTTAGCGGGACAAGGCACAGATACGCAGTATTTT.

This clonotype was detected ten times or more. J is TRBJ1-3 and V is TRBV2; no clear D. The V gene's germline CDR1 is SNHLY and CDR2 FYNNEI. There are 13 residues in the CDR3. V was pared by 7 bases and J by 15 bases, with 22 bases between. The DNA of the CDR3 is TGTGCCAGCAACTCAAAGGCCGAGACTAGCCAATATTTT. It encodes CASNSKAETSQYF.